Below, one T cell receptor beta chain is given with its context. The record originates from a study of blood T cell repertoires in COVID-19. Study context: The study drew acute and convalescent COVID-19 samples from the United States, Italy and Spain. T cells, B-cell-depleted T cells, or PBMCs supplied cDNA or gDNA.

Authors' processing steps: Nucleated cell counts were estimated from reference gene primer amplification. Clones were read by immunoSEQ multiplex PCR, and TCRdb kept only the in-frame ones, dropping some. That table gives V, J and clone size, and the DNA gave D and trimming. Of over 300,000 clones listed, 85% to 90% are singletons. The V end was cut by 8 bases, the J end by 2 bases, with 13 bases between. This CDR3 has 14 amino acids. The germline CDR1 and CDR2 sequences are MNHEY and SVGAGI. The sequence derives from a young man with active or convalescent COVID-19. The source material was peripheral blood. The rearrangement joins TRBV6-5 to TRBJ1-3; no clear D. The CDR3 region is CASRRGGTGNTIYF. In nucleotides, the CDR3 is TGTGCCAGCCGCCGGGGAGGCACTGGAAACACCATATATTTT.